What follows describes a single T cell receptor (beta chain). The length of the CDR3 is 15 residues. Trimming removed 0 bases at V and 1 base at J, with 9 bases between. CDR1 is SGHAT, CDR2 FQNNGV, per germline. The protocol was immunoSEQ multiplex PCR, while the TCRdb copy is restricted to in-frame clones and leaves out a portion. The sample yields 150,000 or so clones, 92% seen once. The source of the sample is a study of control samples from healthy donors and cancer patients. This sequence was found in a woman aged 45 to 65 in good health. The rearrangement links TRBV11-2 to TRBJ1-2, with D possibly being TRBD1 (5 bases). Sample: blood. The CDR3 sequence is CASSLERGGNYGYTF. In DNA form, the CDR3 reads TGTGCCAGCAGCTTAGAACGGGGGGGTAACTATGGCTACACCTTC.